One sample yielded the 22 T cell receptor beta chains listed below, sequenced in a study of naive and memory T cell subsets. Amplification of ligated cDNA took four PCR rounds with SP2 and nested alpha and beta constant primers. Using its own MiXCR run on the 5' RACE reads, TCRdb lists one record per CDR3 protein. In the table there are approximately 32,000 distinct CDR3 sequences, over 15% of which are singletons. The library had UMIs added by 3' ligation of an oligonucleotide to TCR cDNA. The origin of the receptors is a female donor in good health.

As DNA, the CDR3 is TGTGCCAGCAGCTTAGACTTGGGGCAGGGAGGATCCTACGAGCAGTACTTC. This encodes CASSLDLGQGGSYEQYF. The gene calls are TRBV7-2 and TRBJ2-7; D may be TRBD2 (6 bases). Trimming removed 1 base from V and 1 base from J, with 17 bases in between. The length of the CDR3 is 17 residues. Germline assignment: CDR1 SGHTA and CDR2 FQGNSA.

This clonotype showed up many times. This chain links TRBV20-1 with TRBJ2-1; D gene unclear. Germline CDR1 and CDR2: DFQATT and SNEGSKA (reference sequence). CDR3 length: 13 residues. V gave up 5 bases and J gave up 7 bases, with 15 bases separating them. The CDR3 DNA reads TGCAGTGCTCCCCCTGGGTGGGATAATGAGCAGTTCTTC. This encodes CSAPPGWDNEQFF.

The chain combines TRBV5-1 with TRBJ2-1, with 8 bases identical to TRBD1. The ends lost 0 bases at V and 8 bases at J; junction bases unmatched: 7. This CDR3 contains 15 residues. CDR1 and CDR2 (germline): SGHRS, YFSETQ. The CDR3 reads CASSLVQGALDEQFF. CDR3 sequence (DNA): TGCGCCAGCAGCTTGGTCCAGGGGGCATTAGATGAGCAGTTCTTC.

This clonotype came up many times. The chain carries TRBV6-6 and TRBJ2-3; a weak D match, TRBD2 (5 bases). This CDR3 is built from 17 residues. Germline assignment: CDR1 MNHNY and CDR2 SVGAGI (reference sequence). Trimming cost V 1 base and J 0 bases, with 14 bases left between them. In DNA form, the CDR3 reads TGTGCCAGCAGTTACTTCCGGAGCGGAACGAGCACAGATACGCAGTATTTT. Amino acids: CASSYFRSGTSTDTQYF.

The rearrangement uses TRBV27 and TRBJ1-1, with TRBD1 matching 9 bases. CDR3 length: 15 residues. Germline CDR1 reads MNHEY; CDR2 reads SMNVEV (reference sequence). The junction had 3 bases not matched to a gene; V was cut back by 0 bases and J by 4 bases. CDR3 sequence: CASSLSTGGGTEAFF. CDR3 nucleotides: TGTGCCAGCAGTTTATCGACAGGGGGAGGCACTGAAGCTTTCTTT.

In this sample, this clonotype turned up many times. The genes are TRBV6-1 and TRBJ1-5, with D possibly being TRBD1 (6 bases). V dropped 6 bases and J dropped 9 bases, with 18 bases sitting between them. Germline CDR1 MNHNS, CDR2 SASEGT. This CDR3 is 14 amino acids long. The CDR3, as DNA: TGTGCCAGCAGGGAGGGGGTCCAGGGTCGGCCCCAGCATTTT. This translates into CASREGVQGRPQHF.

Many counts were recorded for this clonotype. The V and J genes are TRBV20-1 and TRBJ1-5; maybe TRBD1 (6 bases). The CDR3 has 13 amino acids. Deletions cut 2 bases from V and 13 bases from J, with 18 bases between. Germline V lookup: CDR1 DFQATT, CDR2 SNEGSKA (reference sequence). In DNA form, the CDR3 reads TGCAGTGCTAGACAAACTATCACAGGGTATCAGCATTTT. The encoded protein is CSARQTITGYQHF.

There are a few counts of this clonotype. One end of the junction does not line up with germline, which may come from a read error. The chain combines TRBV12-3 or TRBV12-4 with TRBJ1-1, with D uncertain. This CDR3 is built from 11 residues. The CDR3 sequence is CASSLNSEAFF. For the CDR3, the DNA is TGTGCCAGCAGTTTGAACAGTGAAGCTTTCTTT.

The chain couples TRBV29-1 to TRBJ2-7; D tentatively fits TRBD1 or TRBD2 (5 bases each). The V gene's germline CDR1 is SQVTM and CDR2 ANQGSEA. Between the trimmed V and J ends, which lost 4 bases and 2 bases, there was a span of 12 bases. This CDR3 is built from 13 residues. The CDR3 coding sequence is TGCAGCGTTGCCGGGACGGTAACCTACGAGCAGTACTTC. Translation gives CSVAGTVTYEQYF.

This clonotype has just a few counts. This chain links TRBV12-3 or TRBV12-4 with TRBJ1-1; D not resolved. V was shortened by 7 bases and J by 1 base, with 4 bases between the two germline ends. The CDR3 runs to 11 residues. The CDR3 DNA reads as TGTGCCAGCAAGAGGAACACTGAAGCTTTCTTT. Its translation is CASKRNTEAFF.

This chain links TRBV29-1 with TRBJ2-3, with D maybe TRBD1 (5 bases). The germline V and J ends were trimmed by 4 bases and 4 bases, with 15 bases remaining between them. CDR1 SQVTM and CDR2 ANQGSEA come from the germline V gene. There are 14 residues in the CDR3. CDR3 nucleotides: TGCAGCGTTGTACCTTCAGGGAACGCAGATACGCAGTATTTT. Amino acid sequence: CSVVPSGNADTQYF.

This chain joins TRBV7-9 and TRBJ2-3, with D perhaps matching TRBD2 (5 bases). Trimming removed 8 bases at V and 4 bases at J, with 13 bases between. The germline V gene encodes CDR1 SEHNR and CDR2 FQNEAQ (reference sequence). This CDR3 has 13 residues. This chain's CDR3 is CASSFQEADTQYF. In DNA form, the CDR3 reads TGTGCCAGCTCCTTCCAGGAGGCAGATACGCAGTATTTT.

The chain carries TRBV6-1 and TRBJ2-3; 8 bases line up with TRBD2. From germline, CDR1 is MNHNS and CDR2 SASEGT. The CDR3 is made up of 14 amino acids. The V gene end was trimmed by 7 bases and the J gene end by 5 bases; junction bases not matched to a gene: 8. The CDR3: CASKEGLGRDTQYF. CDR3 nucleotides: TGTGCCAGCAAGGAGGGACTAGGGAGAGATACGCAGTATTTT.

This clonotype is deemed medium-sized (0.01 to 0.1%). In DNA, the CDR3 is TGTGCCAGCAGCTTTGATGGACAGTCGAACACCGGGGAGCTGTTTTTT. It specifies CASSFDGQSNTGELFF. The V gene is TRBV7-3, the J gene TRBJ2-2; TRBD1 might be the D (6 bases). Trimming removed 3 bases from V and 0 bases from J, with 11 bases in between. Germline lookup yields CDR1 SGHTA and CDR2 FQGTGA. CDR3 length equals 16 residues.

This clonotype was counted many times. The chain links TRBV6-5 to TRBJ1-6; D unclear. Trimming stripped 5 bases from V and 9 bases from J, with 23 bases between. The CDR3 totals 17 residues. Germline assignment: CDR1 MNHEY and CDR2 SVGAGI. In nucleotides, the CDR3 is TGTGCCAGCAGTCGACGAACTCGGACCGCCAGTGGTTCACCCCTCCACTTT. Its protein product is CASSRRTRTASGSPLHF.

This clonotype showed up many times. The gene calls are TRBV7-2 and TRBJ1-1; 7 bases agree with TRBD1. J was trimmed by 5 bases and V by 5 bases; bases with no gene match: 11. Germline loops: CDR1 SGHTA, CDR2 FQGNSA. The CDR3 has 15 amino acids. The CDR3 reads CASSTTPGGRTEAFF. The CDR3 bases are TGTGCCAGCAGCACTACCCCAGGGGGTAGGACTGAAGCTTTCTTT. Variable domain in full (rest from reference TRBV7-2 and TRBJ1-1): GAGVSQSPSNKVTEKGKDVELRCDPISGHTALYWYRQSLGQGLEFLIYFQGNSAPDKSGLPSDRFSAERTGGSVSTLTIQRTQQEDSAVYLCASSTTPGGRTEAFFGQGTRLTVV.

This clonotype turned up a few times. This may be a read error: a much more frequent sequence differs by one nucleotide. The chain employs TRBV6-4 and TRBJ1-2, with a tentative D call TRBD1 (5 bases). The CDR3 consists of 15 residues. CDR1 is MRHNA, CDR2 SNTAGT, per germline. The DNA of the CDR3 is TGTGCCAGCAGTGACGGGACTCCAGCTAACTATGGCGACACCTTC. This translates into CASSDGTPANYGDTF.

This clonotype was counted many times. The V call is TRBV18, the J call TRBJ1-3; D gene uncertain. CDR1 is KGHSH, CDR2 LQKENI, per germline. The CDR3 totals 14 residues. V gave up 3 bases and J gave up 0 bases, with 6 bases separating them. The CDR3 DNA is TGTGCCAGCTCACCGCAGTTCTCTGGAAACACCATATATTTT. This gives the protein CASSPQFSGNTIYF.

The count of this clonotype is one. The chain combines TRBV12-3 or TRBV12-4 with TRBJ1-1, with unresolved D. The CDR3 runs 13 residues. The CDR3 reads CASAALPNTEAFF. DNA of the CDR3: TGTGCATCCGCCGCTCTGCCCAACACTGAAGCTTTCTTT.

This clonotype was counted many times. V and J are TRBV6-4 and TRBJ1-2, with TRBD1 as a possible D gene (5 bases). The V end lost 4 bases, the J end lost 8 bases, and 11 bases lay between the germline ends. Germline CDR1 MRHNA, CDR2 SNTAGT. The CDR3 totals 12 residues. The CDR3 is CASSGSGWGYTF. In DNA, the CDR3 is TGTGCCAGCAGTGGATCAGGGTGGGGCTACACCTTC.

The CDR3 reads CASSDTGIAYEQYF. CDR3 DNA: TGTGCCAGCAGCGACACGGGTATAGCCTACGAGCAGTACTTC. The rearrangement links TRBV7-9 to TRBJ2-7; D uncertain. Per the germline V gene, CDR1 is SEHNR and CDR2 is FQNEAQ (reference sequence). Trimming shortened V by 5 bases and J by 2 bases, and 13 bases separated the two germline ends. The CDR3 contains 14 residues.

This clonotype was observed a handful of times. In DNA form, the CDR3 reads TGTGCCAGCTCAGGAGGGAACTATGGCTACACCTTC. Its translation is CASSGGNYGYTF. J is TRBJ1-2 and V is TRBV27; D ambiguous. Trimming shortened V by 8 bases and J by 2 bases, and 9 bases separated the two germline ends. From germline, CDR1 is MNHEY and CDR2 SMNVEV (reference sequence). This CDR3 is built from 12 residues.